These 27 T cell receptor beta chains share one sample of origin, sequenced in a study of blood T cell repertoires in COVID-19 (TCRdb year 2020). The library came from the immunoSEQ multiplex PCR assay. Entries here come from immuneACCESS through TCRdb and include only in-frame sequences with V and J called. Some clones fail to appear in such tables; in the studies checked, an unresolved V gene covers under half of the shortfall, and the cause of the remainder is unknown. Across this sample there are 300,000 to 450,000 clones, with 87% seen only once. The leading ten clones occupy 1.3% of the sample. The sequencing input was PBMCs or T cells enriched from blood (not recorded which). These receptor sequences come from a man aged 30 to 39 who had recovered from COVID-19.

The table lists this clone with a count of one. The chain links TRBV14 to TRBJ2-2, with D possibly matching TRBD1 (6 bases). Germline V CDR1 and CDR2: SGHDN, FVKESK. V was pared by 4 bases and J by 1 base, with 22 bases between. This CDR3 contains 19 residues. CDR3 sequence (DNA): TGTGCCAGCAGCCCGGACAAAAGGGGGACGGGCTGGAACACCGGGGAGCTGTTTTTT. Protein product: CASSPDKRGTGWNTGELFF.

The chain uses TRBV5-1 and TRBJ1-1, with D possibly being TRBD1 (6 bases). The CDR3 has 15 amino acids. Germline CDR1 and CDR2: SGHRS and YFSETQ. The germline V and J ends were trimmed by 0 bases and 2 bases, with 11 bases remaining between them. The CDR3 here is CASSLEGQVNTEAFF. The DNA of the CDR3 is TGCGCCAGCAGCTTGGAGGGACAAGTAAACACTGAAGCTTTCTTT.

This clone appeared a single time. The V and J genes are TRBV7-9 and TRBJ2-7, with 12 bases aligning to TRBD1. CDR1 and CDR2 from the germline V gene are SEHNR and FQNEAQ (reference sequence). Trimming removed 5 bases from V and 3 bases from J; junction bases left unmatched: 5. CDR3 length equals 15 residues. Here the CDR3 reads CASSPGTGGFYEQYF. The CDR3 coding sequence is TGTGCCAGCAGCCCAGGGACAGGGGGCTTCTACGAGCAGTACTTC.

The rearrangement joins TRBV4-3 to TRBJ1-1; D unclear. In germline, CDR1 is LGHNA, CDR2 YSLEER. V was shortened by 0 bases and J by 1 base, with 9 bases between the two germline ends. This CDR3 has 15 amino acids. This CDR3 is CASSQDLGRNTEAFF. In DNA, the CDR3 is TGCGCCAGCAGCCAAGATTTGGGCAGGAACACTGAAGCTTTCTTT.

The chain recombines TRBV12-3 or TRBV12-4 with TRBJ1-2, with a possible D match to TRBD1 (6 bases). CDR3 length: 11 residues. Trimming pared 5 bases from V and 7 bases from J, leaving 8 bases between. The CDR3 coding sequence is TGTGCCAGCAGTAAGGGGGTTGGCTACACCTTC. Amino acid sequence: CASSKGVGYTF.

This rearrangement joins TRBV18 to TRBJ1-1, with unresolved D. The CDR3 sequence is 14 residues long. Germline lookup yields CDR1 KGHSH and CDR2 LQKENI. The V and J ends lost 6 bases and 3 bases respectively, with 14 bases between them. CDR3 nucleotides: TGTGCCAGCTCCACCATCTTCGGGGACACTGAAGCTTTCTTT. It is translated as CASSTIFGDTEAFF.

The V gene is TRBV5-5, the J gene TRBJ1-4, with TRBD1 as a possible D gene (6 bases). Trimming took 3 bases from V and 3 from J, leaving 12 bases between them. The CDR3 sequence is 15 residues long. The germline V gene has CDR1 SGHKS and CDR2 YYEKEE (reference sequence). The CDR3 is CASSSGDKPNEKLFF. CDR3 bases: TGTGCCAGCAGCTCCGGGGACAAACCTAATGAAAAACTGTTTTTT.

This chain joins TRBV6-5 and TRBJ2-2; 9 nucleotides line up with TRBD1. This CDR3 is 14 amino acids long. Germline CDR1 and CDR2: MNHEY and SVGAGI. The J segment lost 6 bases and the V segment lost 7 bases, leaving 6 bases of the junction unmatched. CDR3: CASNRDRASGELFF. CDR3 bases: TGTGCCAGCAATAGGGACAGGGCCTCCGGGGAGCTGTTTTTT.

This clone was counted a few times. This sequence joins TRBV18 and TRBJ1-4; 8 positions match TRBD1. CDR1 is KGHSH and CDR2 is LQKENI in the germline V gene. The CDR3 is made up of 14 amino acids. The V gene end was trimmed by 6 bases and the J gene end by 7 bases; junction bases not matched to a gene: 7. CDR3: CASSLGQGGEKLFF. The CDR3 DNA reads TGTGCCAGCTCGCTCGGACAGGGTGGTGAAAAACTGTTTTTT.

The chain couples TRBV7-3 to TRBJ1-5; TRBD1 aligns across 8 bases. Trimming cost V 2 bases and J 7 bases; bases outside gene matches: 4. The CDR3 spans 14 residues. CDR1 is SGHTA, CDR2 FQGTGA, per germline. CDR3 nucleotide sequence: TGTGCCAGCAGCTTACGGACAGGGCGGCAGCCCCAGCATTTT. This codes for CASSLRTGRQPQHF.

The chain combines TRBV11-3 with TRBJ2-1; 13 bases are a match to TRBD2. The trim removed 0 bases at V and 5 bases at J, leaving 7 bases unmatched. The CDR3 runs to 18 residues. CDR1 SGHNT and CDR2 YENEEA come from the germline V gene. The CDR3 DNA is TGTGCCAGCAGCTTAGATAAGAGGACTAGCGGGAGACACAATGAGCAGTTCTTC. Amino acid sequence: CASSLDKRTSGRHNEQFF.

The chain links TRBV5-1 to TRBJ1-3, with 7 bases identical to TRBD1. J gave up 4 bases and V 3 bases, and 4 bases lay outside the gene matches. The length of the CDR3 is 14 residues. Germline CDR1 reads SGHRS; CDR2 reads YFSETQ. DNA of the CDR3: TGCGCCAGCAGCTCGACAGGGACCGGAAACACCATATATTTT. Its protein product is CASSSTGTGNTIYF. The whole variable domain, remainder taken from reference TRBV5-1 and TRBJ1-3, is KAGVTQTPRYLIKTRGQQVTLSCSPISGHRSVSWYQQTPGQGLQFLFEYFSETQRNKGNFPGRFSGRQFSNSRSEMNVSTLELGDSALYLCASSSTGTGNTIYFGEGSWLTVV.

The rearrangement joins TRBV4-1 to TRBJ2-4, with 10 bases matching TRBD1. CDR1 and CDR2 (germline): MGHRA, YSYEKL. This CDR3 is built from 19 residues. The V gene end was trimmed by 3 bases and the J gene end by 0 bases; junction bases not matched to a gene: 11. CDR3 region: CASSQARDRGLEAKNIQYF. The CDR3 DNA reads TGCGCCAGCAGCCAGGCTCGGGACAGGGGATTGGAAGCCAAAAACATTCAGTACTTC.

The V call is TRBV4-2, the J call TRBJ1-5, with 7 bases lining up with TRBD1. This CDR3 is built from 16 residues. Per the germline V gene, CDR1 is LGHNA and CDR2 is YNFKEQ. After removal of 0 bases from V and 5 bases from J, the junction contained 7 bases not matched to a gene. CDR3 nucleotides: TGTGCCAGCAGCCAAGATCGGATAGGGGGCGATCAGCCCCAGCATTTT. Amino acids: CASSQDRIGGDQPQHF.

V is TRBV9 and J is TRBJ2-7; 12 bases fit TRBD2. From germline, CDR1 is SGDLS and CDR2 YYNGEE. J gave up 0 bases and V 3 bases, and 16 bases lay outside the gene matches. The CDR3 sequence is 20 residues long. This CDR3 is CASSGLVVLAGGISSYEQYF. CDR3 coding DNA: TGTGCCAGCAGCGGGCTGGTAGTGCTAGCGGGGGGGATCAGCTCCTACGAGCAGTACTTC. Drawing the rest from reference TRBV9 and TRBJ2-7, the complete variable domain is DSGVTQTPKHLITATGQRVTLRCSPRSGDLSVYWYQQSLDQGLQFLIQYYNGEERAKGNILERFSAQQFPDLHSELNLSSLELGDSALYFCASSGLVVLAGGISSYEQYFGPGTRLTVT.

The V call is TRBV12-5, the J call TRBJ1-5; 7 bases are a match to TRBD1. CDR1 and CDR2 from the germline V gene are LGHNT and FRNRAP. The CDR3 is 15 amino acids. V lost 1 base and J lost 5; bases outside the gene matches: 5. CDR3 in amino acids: CASGLARQGYQPQHF. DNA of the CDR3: TGTGCTAGTGGTTTGGCCCGACAGGGATATCAGCCCCAGCATTTT. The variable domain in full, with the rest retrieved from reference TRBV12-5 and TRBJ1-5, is DARVTQTPRHKVTEMGQEVTMRCQPILGHNTVFWYRQTMMQGLELLAYFRNRAPLDDSGMPKDRFSAEMPDATLATLKIQPSEPRDSAVYFCASGLARQGYQPQHFGDGTRLSIL.

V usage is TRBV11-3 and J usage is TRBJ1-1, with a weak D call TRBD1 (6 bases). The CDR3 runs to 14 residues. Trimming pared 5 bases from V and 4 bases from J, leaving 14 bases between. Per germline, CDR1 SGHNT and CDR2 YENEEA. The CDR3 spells CASSREGGPTEAFF. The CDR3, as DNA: TGTGCCAGCAGCCGCGAGGGGGGGCCCACTGAAGCTTTCTTT.

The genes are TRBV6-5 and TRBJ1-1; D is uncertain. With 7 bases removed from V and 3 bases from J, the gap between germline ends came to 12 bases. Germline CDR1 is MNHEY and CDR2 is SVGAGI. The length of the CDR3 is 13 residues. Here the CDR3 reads CASTEGRDTEAFF. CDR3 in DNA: TGTGCCAGCACCGAGGGAAGGGACACTGAAGCTTTCTTT.

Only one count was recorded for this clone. This CDR3 is CASRAGLPNYGYTF. In DNA, the CDR3 is TGTGCCAGCAGGGCGGGGCTCCCTAACTATGGCTACACCTTC. This chain links TRBV27 with TRBJ1-2; TRBD1 is a possible D gene (5 bases). The CDR3 spans 14 residues. The germline V and J ends were trimmed by 6 bases and 0 bases, with 11 bases remaining between them. The germline gives CDR1 MNHEY, CDR2 SMNVEV (reference sequence).

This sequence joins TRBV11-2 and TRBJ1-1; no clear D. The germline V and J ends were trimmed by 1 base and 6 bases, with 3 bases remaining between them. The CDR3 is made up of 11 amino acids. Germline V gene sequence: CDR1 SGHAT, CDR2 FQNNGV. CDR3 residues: CASSLVAEAFF. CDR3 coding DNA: TGTGCCAGCAGCTTAGTAGCTGAAGCTTTCTTT.

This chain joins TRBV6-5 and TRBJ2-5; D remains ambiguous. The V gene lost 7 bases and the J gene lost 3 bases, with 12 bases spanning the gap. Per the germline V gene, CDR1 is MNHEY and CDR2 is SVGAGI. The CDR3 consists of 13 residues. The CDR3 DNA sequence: TGTGCCAGCAAAACCGACATCGAAGAGACCCAGTACTTC. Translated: CASKTDIEETQYF.

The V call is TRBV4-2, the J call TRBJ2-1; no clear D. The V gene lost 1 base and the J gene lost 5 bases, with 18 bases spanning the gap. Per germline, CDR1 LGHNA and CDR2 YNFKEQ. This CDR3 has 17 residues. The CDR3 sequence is CASSQGVLVGANNEQFF. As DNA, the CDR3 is TGTGCCAGCAGCCAAGGGGTCTTAGTAGGAGCGAACAATGAGCAGTTCTTC.

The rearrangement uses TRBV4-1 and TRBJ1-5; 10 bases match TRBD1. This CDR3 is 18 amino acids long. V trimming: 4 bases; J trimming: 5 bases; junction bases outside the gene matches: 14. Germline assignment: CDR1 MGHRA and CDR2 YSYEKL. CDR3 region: CASSRQGGQGVIDQPQHF. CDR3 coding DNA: TGCGCCAGCAGCCGCCAGGGCGGACAGGGGGTCATCGATCAGCCCCAGCATTTT.

DNA of the CDR3: TGTGCCATCAGTGACTCCGGGACGGGGAGGCCTAACGAGCAGTACTTC. Its protein product is CAISDSGTGRPNEQYF. The chain couples TRBV10-3 to TRBJ2-7; maybe TRBD2 (6 bases). Trimming pared 3 bases from V and 5 bases from J, leaving 20 bases between. The CDR3 has 16 residues. The germline V gene has CDR1 ENHRY and CDR2 SYGVKD.

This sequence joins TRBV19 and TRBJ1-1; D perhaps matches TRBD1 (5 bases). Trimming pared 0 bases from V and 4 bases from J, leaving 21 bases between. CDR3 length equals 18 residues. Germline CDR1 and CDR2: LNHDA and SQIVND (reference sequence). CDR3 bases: TGTGCCAGTAGTATAGAACAGGATCAGGGCCGACCAGGCACTGAAGCTTTCTTT. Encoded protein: CASSIEQDQGRPGTEAFF.

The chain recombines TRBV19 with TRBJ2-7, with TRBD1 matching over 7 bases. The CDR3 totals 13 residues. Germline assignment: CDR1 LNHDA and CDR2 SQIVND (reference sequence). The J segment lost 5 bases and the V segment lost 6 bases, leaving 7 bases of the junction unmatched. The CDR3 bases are TGTGCCAGTAGAGGACAGGTCTTCGACGAGCAGTACTTC. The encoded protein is CASRGQVFDEQYF. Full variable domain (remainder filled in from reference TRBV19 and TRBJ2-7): DGGITQSPKYLFRKEGQNVTLSCEQNLNHDAMYWYRQDPGQGLRLIYYSQIVNDFQKGDIAEGYSVSREKKESFPLTVTSAQKNPTAFYLCASRGQVFDEQYFGPGTRLTVT.

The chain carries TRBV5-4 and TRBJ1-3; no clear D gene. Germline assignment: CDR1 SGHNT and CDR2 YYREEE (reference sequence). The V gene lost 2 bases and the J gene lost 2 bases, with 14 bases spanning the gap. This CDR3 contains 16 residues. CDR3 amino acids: CASSLSSASTGNTIYF. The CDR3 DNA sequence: TGTGCCAGCAGCTTATCGTCCGCAAGCACTGGAAACACCATATATTTT.